Shown below are 24 T cell receptor beta chains from a single sample sequenced in a study of neurological immune-mediated disorders. TCRdb itself ran the 5' RACE reads through MiXCR, one entry per CDR3 protein. The data hold around 31,000 distinct CDR3 sequences, with about 3.8% observed a single time. The sample consisted of CD4+ T cells from blood. These receptors originate from a woman in her 40s in good health.

This clonotype is deemed medium-sized (0.01 to 0.1%). V and J are TRBV20-1 and TRBJ1-1; the D gene is possibly TRBD1 (5 bases). Germline assignment: CDR1 DFQATT and CDR2 SNEGSKA (reference sequence). The CDR3 runs to 16 residues. The V gene lost 3 bases and the J gene lost 1 base, with 18 bases spanning the gap. The CDR3 here is CSASPPGGTGNTEAFF. CDR3 in DNA: TGCAGTGCTAGCCCACCTGGGGGAACAGGGAACACTGAAGCTTTCTTT.

This clonotype was counted at least ten times. The chain has TRBV20-1 and TRBJ1-1; D perhaps matches TRBD1 (5 bases). CDR1 DFQATT and CDR2 SNEGSKA come from the germline V gene (reference sequence). The V gene lost 6 bases and the J gene lost 6 bases, with 11 bases spanning the gap. The length of the CDR3 is 11 residues. CDR3 sequence: CSATRVSEAFF. DNA for the CDR3: TGCAGTGCCACCAGGGTCTCTGAAGCTTTCTTT.

This clonotype was seen many times. This sequence joins TRBV5-1 and TRBJ2-4, with D possibly TRBD1 on 6 matching bases. Germline assignment: CDR1 SGHRS and CDR2 YFSETQ. Trimming shortened V by 3 bases and J by 6 bases, and 16 bases separated the two germline ends. This CDR3 contains 15 residues. In DNA, the CDR3 is TGCGCCAGCAGCTCGCAGGGGTCTATAGGAAACATTCAGTACTTC. Its translation: CASSSQGSIGNIQYF.

At least ten counts were recorded for this clonotype. J is TRBJ2-7 and V is TRBV12-3 or TRBV12-4; D is perhaps TRBD1 (5 bases). The V and J ends lost 3 bases and 0 bases respectively, with 15 bases between them. The CDR3 runs to 16 residues. As DNA, the CDR3 is TGTGCCAGCAGTTTTGGAGCACACAGGTTCTCCTACGAGCAGTACTTC. This encodes CASSFGAHRFSYEQYF.

This clonotype was counted at least ten times. J is TRBJ1-4 and V is TRBV2, with D hard to call. Trimming left V 8 bases short and J 4 bases short, with 14 bases between. CDR1 and CDR2 (germline): SNHLY, FYNNEI. The CDR3 extends over 14 amino acids. The CDR3 loop reads CASLRRRNNEKLFF. Here the CDR3 DNA reads TGTGCCAGCTTACGGCGGAGAAATAATGAAAAACTGTTTTTT.

This sequence joins TRBV25-1 and TRBJ1-5; D unclear. The CDR3 runs 16 residues. Germline assignment: CDR1 MGHDK and CDR2 SYGVNS. The germline V and J ends were trimmed by 2 bases and 3 bases, with 14 bases remaining between them. CDR3 in amino acids: CASSEDRLDSNQPQHF. As DNA, the CDR3 is TGTGCCAGCAGTGAAGATCGGCTGGACTCCAATCAGCCCCAGCATTTT.

This clonotype has at least ten counts. The chain is built from TRBV7-2 and TRBJ2-7; TRBD2 is a possible D gene (6 bases). CDR1 and CDR2 from the germline V gene are SGHTA and FQGNSA. The CDR3 is made up of 13 amino acids. V lost 8 bases and J lost 4, with 15 bases in between. The CDR3 DNA sequence: TGTGCCAGCTCAAGGACTACTTTATACGAGCAGTACTTC. Protein product: CASSRTTLYEQYF.

This clonotype has ten or more counts. V is TRBV5-1 and J is TRBJ2-7, with a possible D match to TRBD1 (5 bases). The CDR3 consists of 13 residues. From germline, CDR1 is SGHRS and CDR2 YFSETQ. Trimming stripped 1 base from V and 2 bases from J, with 7 bases between. The DNA for the CDR3 is TGCGCCAGCAGCTTGCAGGGTACCTACGAGCAGTACTTC. Encoded protein: CASSLQGTYEQYF.

This clonotype was detected ten times or more. The rearrangement uses TRBV5-5 and TRBJ2-1; TRBD1 matches 9 bases. J was trimmed by 0 bases and V by 1 base; bases with no gene match: 5. The CDR3 runs to 17 residues. Germline V gene lookup returns CDR1 SGHKS and CDR2 YYEKEE (reference sequence). The CDR3, as DNA: TGTGCCAGCAGCTTGAACAGGGGGCTTTCCTCCTACAATGAGCAGTTCTTC. Translated: CASSLNRGLSSYNEQFF.

This clonotype was found many times. This rearrangement joins TRBV5-1 to TRBJ2-3, with a weak D call TRBD2 (6 bases). Germline CDR1 SGHRS, CDR2 YFSETQ. The CDR3 extends over 15 amino acids. V was trimmed by 0 bases and J by 6 bases, leaving 14 bases between them. The CDR3 DNA follows: TGCGCCAGCAGCTTGGAGGATGGAGGGGTGGATACGCAGTATTTT. The encoded protein is CASSLEDGGVDTQYF.

This clonotype appeared many times. The rearrangement uses TRBV28 and TRBJ1-5; TRBD1 matches at 7 bases. The J segment lost 5 bases and the V segment lost 4 bases, leaving 5 bases of the junction unmatched. This CDR3 spans 14 amino acids. CDR1 MDHEN and CDR2 SYDVKM come from the germline V gene. CDR3 nucleotide sequence: TGTGCCAGCAGTTCTGGACAGGAGTATCAGCCCCAGCATTTT. Its translation: CASSSGQEYQPQHF.

This clonotype was seen ten or more times. The chain couples TRBV7-2 to TRBJ2-7; no clear D gene. CDR1 and CDR2 (germline): SGHTA, FQGNSA. The CDR3 is 13 amino acids. The V gene lost 1 base and the J gene lost 5 bases, with 9 bases spanning the gap. CDR3 bases: TGTGCCAGCAGCTTAGGGACCCTACACGAGCAGTACTTC. Translation: CASSLGTLHEQYF.

V usage is TRBV20-1 and J usage is TRBJ1-3; D gene uncertain. The germline gives CDR1 DFQATT, CDR2 SNEGSKA (reference sequence). The V and J ends lost 6 bases and 0 bases respectively, with 15 bases between them. This CDR3 has 15 residues. The CDR3 DNA follows: TGCAGTGCCCTTGACCGGGCGCTCTCTGGAAACACCATATATTTT. As protein: CSALDRALSGNTIYF.

This clonotype was detected many times. The chain is built from TRBV6-5 and TRBJ1-4, with 8 positions matching TRBD1. The CDR3 contains 13 residues. Germline CDR1 MNHEY, CDR2 SVGAGI. V lost 6 bases and J lost 8; bases outside the gene matches: 5. CDR3 coding DNA: TGTGCCAGCAGGGGGGACAGGATCGAAAAACTGTTTTTT. It specifies CASRGDRIEKLFF.

This clonotype was found many times. The chain employs TRBV7-2 and TRBJ2-3; D unresolved. V was cut by 5 bases and J by 2 bases, with 8 bases left in between. Looked up from germline, CDR1 is SGHTA and CDR2 is FQGNSA. This CDR3 has 13 residues. This CDR3 reads CASSNRATDTQYF. CDR3 DNA: TGTGCCAGCAGCAACCGGGCCACAGATACGCAGTATTTT.

The V call is TRBV19, the J call TRBJ1-1; 9 nucleotides line up with TRBD1. The V gene's germline CDR1 is LNHDA and CDR2 SQIVND (reference sequence). Trimming removed 6 bases from V and 5 bases from J; junction bases left unmatched: 7. This CDR3 region has 14 residues. The DNA of the CDR3 is TGTGCCAGTAGCGCACAGGGGGCTTTAACTGAAGCTTTCTTT. It codes for CASSAQGALTEAFF.

This clonotype came up many times. The chain links TRBV7-2 to TRBJ2-7; D remains unclear. The V end lost 5 bases, the J end lost 3 bases, and 11 bases lay between the germline ends. CDR3 size: 13 residues. The germline gives CDR1 SGHTA, CDR2 FQGNSA. DNA for the CDR3: TGTGCCAGCAGCCCTGGACGGAACTACGAGCAGTACTTC. Translation gives CASSPGRNYEQYF.

This clonotype was seen at least ten times. J is TRBJ2-7 and V is TRBV10-3; the D is unclear. The CDR3 loop spans 12 amino acids. The V and J ends lost 2 bases and 3 bases respectively, with 5 bases between them. Germline V gives CDR1 ENHRY, CDR2 SYGVKD. DNA for the CDR3: TGTGCCATCAGTGAGAAGGACTACGAGCAGTACTTC. Protein product: CAISEKDYEQYF.

This clonotype was observed many times. The chain couples TRBV4-1 to TRBJ2-5, with no clear D. This CDR3 has 15 residues. CDR1 and CDR2 (germline): MGHRA, YSYEKL. V was trimmed by 0 bases and J by 5 bases, leaving 13 bases between them. CDR3 nucleotide sequence: TGCGCCAGCAGCCAAGAGGAACTTACGAAGGAGACCCAGTACTTC. This gives the protein CASSQEELTKETQYF.

This clonotype has at least ten counts. V is TRBV14 and J is TRBJ1-2, with D unresolved. Per germline, CDR1 SGHDN and CDR2 FVKESK. The CDR3 has 12 residues. Trimming pared 1 base from V and 6 bases from J, leaving 6 bases between. CDR3 sequence reads: CASSQGGHGYTF. CDR3 DNA sequence: TGTGCCAGCAGCCAAGGCGGGCATGGCTACACCTTC. Full variable domain (remainder filled in from reference TRBV14 and TRBJ1-2): EAGVTQFPSHSVIEKGQTVTLRCDPISGHDNLYWYRRVMGKEIKFLLHFVKESKQDESGMPNNRFLAERTGGTYSTLKVQPAELEDSGVYFCASSQGGHGYTFGSGTRLTVV.

This clonotype was seen at least ten times. The chain recombines TRBV6-5 with TRBJ1-5; D possibly corresponds to TRBD1 (5 bases). Trimming stripped 7 bases from V and 3 bases from J, with 13 bases between. The CDR3 loop spans 14 amino acids. The germline gives CDR1 MNHEY, CDR2 SVGAGI. DNA of the CDR3: TGTGCCAGCAAGAGAACAGGAGTCAATCAGCCCCAGCATTTT. Translated, it gives CASKRTGVNQPQHF.

This clonotype was counted many times. The chain is built from TRBV7-8 and TRBJ2-1, with D perhaps matching TRBD1 or TRBD2 (5 bases each). Deletions cut 4 bases from V and 10 bases from J, with 14 bases between. The CDR3 is made up of 13 amino acids. Germline-derived CDR1 and CDR2 are SGHVS and FQNEAQ. CDR3 sequence reads: CASSWRQNREQFF. CDR3 coding DNA: TGTGCCAGCAGCTGGAGGCAGAACAGGGAGCAGTTCTTC.

V gene TRBV12-5 combines with J gene TRBJ2-6; D is perhaps TRBD1 (5 bases). Trimming took off 5 bases at V and 0 bases at J, with 11 bases between the two ends. Germline V gene lookup returns CDR1 LGHNT and CDR2 FRNRAP. There are 16 residues in the CDR3. DNA for the CDR3: TGTGCTAGTGGTCGACAGATCAGCTCTGGGGCCAACGTCCTGACTTTC. It translates to CASGRQISSGANVLTF.

The table lists this clonotype with many counts. The chain employs TRBV13 and TRBJ2-3; D tentatively reads TRBD1 or TRBD2 (5 bases each). This CDR3 comprises 16 residues. The V gene lost 3 bases and the J gene lost 5 bases, with 18 bases spanning the gap. The germline V gene has CDR1 PRHDT and CDR2 FYEKMQ (reference sequence). CDR3 sequence reads: CASSLRGFFGQDTQYF. For the CDR3, the DNA is TGTGCCAGCAGCTTGAGGGGATTTTTCGGTCAAGATACGCAGTATTTT.